The T cell receptor (beta chain) under discussion was sequenced for a study of human T cells and chemical hapten exposure. Study summary: For sensitization, 2% DPC was applied to an approximately 2 cm by approximately 2 cm patch of upper inner arm skin. Readings were taken at 6 days from patch tests that had applied 0.01% DPC to the upper back.

V shed 5 bases and J 2 bases; nucleotides not matched to a gene: 5. This CDR3 comprises 14 residues. Germline V gene lookup returns CDR1 MDHEN and CDR2 SYDVKM. This clonotype was detected many times. Its antigen is still unknown. Overall study findings and caveats: Given that the donors had alopecia, their immune response may differ from that seen in healthy people.

TCRdb re-called the RACE reads through MiXCR, storing one row per CDR3 protein. The sample yields about 80,000 distinct CDR3 sequences, about a tenth seen once. Time point meaning: patch test 2, 6 weeks after DPC sensitization. Regarding treatment: therapeutic diphenylcyclopropenone sensitization with weekly scalp DPC. This specimen consisted of whole blood, obtained in connection with sensitization to the hapten diphenylcyclopropenone (DPC). The chain couples TRBV28 to TRBJ2-7, with TRBD1 matching over 8 bases. This TCR came from a woman aged 30 to 39 with alopecia areata. Some clones in this sample may be carry-over from other donors' samples. For the CDR3, the DNA is TGTGCCAGCAGTATCCGGGACAGGACCTACGAGCAGTACTTC. Its protein product is CASSIRDRTYEQYF.